One sample yielded the 7 T cell receptor beta chains listed below, sequenced in a study of T cells after yellow fever vaccination (dated by TCRdb to about 2019). Explained via the paper, the treatment or condition label denotes: live attenuated yellow fever vaccine strain. Receptors were amplified or captured by 5' RACE. The reads were generated on an Illumina NovaSeq 6000. TCRdb applied fastp at Q25 and MiXCR to the public reads, then kept only in-frame beta chains. Rows matching on CDR3 protein sequence are summarized as one entry with the most common DNA and genes. In all, the sample holds some 250,000 distinct CDR3 sequences, and 3.6% of those were seen once. Of the sample, around a fifth is held by the ten largest clones. The material was PBMCs, obtained 15 days after the yellow fever booster vaccination. The receptors were gathered from a man between 18 and 35 years old who received the YFV17D yellow fever vaccine.

This clonotype was detected ten times or more. The J gene is TRBJ1-1, the V gene TRBV6-1; no firm D call. In germline, CDR1 is MNHNS, CDR2 SASEGT. The CDR3 contains 11 residues. V lost 7 bases to trimming and J lost 5 bases, with 8 bases between them. CDR3 residues: CASIFRTEAFF. CDR3 nucleotides: TGTGCCAGCATTTTTAGGACTGAAGCTTTCTTT.

This clonotype was seen ten or more times. V usage is TRBV20-1 and J usage is TRBJ2-5, with 10 bases that match TRBD2. The length of the CDR3 is 16 residues. CDR1 and CDR2 from the germline V gene are DFQATT and SNEGSKA (reference sequence). The ends lost 0 bases at V and 7 bases at J; junction bases unmatched: 11. DNA for the CDR3: TGCAGTGCTAGAGATATAAGCGGGGGGGCCCAGGCGACCCAGTACTTC. Amino acids: CSARDISGGAQATQYF.

In its sample, this clonotype was seen many times. This sequence joins TRBV12-3 or TRBV12-4 and TRBJ1-6; tentative D call: TRBD1 (5 bases). Trimming shortened V by 4 bases and J by 8 bases, and 9 bases separated the two germline ends. This CDR3 is built from 13 residues. The CDR3 bases are TGTGCCAGCAGTTCCGGGGCTGATTCACCCCTCCACTTT. As protein: CASSSGADSPLHF.

This clonotype has ten or more counts. The gene calls are TRBV27 and TRBJ2-1, with a weak D call TRBD1 (5 bases). Trimming pared 7 bases from V and 6 bases from J, leaving 22 bases between. There are 16 residues in the CDR3. Germline V gives CDR1 MNHEY, CDR2 SMNVEV (reference sequence). CDR3 sequence reads: CASKGSRRGSLNEQFF. CDR3 DNA sequence: TGTGCCAGCAAGGGCTCGCGTAGGGGAAGTCTCAATGAGCAGTTCTTC.

This clonotype was detected ten times or more. This rearrangement joins TRBV7-3 to TRBJ1-6; D perhaps matches TRBD1 (6 bases). The CDR3 has 15 amino acids. From germline, CDR1 is SGHTA and CDR2 FQGTGA. Trimming removed 5 bases at V and 9 bases at J, with 17 bases between. Written as DNA, the CDR3 is TGTGCCAGCAGCCCGAGCGGGGGGCGAGGTTCACCCCTCCACTTT. As protein: CASSPSGGRGSPLHF.

Ten or more counts support this clonotype. V is TRBV5-1 and J is TRBJ1-6; D is perhaps TRBD1 (5 bases). Germline CDR1 reads SGHRS; CDR2 reads YFSETQ. Trimming removed 2 bases at V and 9 bases at J, with 15 bases between. The CDR3 is made up of 15 amino acids. In DNA, the CDR3 is TGCGCCAGCAGCTTCCGGGCAGGCGGGGGTTCACCCCTCCACTTT. Protein product: CASSFRAGGGSPLHF.

This clonotype came up many times. This rearrangement joins TRBV7-9 to TRBJ2-1; TRBD2 matches at 9 bases. The trim removed 5 bases at V and 7 bases at J, leaving 9 bases unmatched. The germline V gene has CDR1 SEHNR and CDR2 FQNEAQ (reference sequence). CDR3 length: 15 residues. For the CDR3, the DNA is TGTGCCAGCAGCCCGCGGGGGGGAAGGAGTAATGAGCAGTTCTTC. Its protein is CASSPRGGRSNEQFF.